This record concerns one T cell receptor beta chain sequence. The antigen remains unidentified. The sample comes from a study of shared clonotypes between healthy human individuals. Study in general: Aged between 18 and 49, the donors were two women and a few men.

Donors were healthy HIV-negative adults without recently reported acute infections or vaccinations. Study-level results: Represented diversity (both genetic and exposure-history) was limited by the small number of donors.

Germline V gene data show CDR1 as SEHNR and CDR2 as FQNEAQ (reference sequence). V was pared by 5 bases and J by 7 bases, with 8 bases of the junction left unmatched. The CDR3 is 14 amino acids. Genomic DNA belonging to each subset was distributed in equal measure over several immunoSEQ plates. Assay: immunoSEQ multiplex PCR; the TCRdb copy retains only in-frame clones and omits some. This table has about 530,000 clones, about 75% appearing once. The receptor was derived from a woman between 40 and 55 years old in good health. Some clones in this sample may be carry-over from other donors' samples. V gene TRBV7-9 combines with J gene TRBJ1-2; 9 nucleotides line up with TRBD1. The sequencing input was PBMCs. CDR3 in DNA: TGTGCCAGCAGCAACTCCGGGACAGGGCTTGGCTACACCTTC. Translating gives CASSNSGTGLGYTF. Together with reference TRBV7-9 and TRBJ1-2, the CDR3 gives the full variable domain: DTGVSQNPRHKITKRGQNVTFRCDPISEHNRLYWYRQTLGQGPEFLTYFQNEAQLEKSRLLSDRFSAERPKGSFSTLEIQRTEQGDSAMYLCASSNSGTGLGYTFGSGTRLTVV.